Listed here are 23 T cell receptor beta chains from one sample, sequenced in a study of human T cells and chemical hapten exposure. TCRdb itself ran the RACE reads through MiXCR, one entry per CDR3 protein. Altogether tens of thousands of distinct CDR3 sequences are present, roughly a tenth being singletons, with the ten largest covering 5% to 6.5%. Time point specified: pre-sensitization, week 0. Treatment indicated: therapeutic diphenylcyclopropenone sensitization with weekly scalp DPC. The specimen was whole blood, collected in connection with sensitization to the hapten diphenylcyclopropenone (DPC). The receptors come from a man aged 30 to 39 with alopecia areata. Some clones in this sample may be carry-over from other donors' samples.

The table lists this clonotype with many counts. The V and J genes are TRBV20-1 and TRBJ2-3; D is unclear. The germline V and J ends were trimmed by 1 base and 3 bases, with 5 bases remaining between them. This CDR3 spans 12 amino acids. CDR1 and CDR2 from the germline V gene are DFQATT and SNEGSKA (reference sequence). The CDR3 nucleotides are TGCAGTGCTAGAGCGCCAACAGATACGCAGTATTTT. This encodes CSARAPTDTQYF.

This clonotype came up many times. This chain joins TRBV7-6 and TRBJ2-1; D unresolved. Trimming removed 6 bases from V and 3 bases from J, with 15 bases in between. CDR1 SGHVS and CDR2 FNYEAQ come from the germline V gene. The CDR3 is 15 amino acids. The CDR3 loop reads CASSKAVDFYNEQFF. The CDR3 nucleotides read TGTGCCAGCAGTAAAGCCGTAGACTTCTACAATGAGCAGTTCTTC. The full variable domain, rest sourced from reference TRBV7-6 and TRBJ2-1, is GAGVSQSPRYKVTKRGQDVALRCDPISGHVSLYWYRQALGQGPEFLTYFNYEAQQDKSGLPNDRFSAERPEGSISTLTIQRTEQRDSAMYRCASSKAVDFYNEQFFGPGTRLTVL.

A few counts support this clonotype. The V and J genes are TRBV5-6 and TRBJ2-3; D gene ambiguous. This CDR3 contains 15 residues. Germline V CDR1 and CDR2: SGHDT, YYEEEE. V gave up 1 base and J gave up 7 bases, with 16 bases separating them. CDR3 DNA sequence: TGTGCCAGCAGCTTGATCCATCGGCACTCTCATACGCAGTATTTT. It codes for CASSLIHRHSHTQYF.

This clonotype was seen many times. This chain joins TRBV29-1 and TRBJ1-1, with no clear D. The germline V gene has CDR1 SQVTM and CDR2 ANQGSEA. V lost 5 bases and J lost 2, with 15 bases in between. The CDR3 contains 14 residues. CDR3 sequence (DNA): TGCAGCGTTAATGTATACGCCCCCAACACTGAAGCTTTCTTT. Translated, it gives CSVNVYAPNTEAFF.

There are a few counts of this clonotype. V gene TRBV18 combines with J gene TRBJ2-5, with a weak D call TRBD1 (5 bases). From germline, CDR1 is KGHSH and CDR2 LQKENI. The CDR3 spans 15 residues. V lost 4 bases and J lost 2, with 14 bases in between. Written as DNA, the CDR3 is TGTGCCAGCTCACGAACAGGCGCGTGGCAAGAGACCCAGTACTTC. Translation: CASSRTGAWQETQYF. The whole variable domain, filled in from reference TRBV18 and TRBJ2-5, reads NAGVMQNPRHLVRRRGQEARLRCSPMKGHSHVYWYRQLPEEGLKFMVYLQKENIIDESGMPKERFSAEFPKEGPSILRIQQVVRGDSAAYFCASSRTGAWQETQYFGPGTRLLVL.

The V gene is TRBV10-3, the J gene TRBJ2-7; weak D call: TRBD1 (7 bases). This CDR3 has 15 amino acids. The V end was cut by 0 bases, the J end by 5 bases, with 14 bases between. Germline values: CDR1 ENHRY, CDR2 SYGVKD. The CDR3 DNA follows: TGTGCCATCAGTGAGTCTGCAGGGGGGCTTAACGAGCAGTACTTC. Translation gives CAISESAGGLNEQYF.

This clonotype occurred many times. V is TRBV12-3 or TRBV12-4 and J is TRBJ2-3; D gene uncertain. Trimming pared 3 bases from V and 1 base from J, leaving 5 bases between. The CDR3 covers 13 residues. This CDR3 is CASSFVGTDTQYF. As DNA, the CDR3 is TGTGCCAGCAGTTTTGTGGGCACAGATACGCAGTATTTT.

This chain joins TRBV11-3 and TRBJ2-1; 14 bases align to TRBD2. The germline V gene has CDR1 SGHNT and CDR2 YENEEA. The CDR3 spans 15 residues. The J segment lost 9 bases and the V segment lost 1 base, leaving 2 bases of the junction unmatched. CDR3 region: CASSLGGLAGAEQFF. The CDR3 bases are TGTGCCAGCAGCTTAGGGGGACTAGCGGGAGCTGAGCAGTTCTTC.

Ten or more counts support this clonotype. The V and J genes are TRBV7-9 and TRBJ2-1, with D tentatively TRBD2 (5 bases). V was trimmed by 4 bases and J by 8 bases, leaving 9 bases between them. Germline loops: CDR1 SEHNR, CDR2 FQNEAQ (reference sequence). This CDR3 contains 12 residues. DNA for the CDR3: TGTGCCAGCAGCTCCGGGGTGGATGAGCAGTTCTTC. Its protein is CASSSGVDEQFF.

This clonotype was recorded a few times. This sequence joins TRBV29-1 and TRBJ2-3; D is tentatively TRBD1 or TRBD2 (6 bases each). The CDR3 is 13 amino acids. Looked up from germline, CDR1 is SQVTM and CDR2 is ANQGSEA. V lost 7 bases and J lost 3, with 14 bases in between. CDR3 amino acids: CSAPGAATDTQYF. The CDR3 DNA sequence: TGCAGCGCCCCGGGGGCAGCGACAGATACGCAGTATTTT.

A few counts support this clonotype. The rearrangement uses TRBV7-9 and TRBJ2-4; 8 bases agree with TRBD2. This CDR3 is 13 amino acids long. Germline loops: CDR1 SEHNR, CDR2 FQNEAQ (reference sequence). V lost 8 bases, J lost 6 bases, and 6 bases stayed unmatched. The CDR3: CASREGRRNIQYF. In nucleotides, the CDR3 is TGTGCCAGCCGGGAGGGTAGGAGAAACATTCAGTACTTC.

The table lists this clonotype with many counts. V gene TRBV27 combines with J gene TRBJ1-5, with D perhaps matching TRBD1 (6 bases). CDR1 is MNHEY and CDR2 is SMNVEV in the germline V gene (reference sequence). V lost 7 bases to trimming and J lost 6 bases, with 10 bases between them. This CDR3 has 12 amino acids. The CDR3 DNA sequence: TGTGCCAGCACCCAGGGGAGTCAGCCCCAGCATTTT. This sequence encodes CASTQGSQPQHF.

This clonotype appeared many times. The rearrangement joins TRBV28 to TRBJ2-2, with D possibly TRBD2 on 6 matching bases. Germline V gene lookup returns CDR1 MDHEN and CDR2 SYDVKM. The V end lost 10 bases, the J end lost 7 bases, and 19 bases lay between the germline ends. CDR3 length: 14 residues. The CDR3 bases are TGTGCCACCTGGAGGGACGGAGGAGTCGGGGAGCTGTTTTTT. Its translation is CATWRDGGVGELFF.

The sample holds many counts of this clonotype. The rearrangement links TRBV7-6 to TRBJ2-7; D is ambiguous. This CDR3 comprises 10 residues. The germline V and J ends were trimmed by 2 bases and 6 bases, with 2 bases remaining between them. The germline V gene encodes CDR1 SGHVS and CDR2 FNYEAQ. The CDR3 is CASSLSEQYV. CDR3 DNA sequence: TGTGCCAGCAGCTTATCCGAGCAGTACGTC.

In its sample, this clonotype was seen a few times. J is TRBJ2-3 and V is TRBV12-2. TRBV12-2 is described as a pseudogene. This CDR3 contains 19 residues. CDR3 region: CASRLAEHGRPHRTDTQYF. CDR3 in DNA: TGTGCAAGTCGCTTAGCCGAGCACGGTCGACCACACCGCACAGATACGCAGTATTTT.

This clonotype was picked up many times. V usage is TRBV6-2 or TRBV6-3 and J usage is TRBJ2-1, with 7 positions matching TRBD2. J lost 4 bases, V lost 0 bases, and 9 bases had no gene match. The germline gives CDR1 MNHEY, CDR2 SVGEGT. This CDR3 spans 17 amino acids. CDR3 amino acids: CASSYSTAGVGYNEQFF. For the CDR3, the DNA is TGTGCCAGCAGTTACTCGACTGCGGGAGTTGGTTACAATGAGCAGTTCTTC.

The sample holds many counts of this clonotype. CDR3 amino acids: CASRKGLDYGYTF. The DNA for the CDR3 is TGTGCCAGCAGGAAGGGTCTTGACTATGGCTACACCTTC. The chain couples TRBV2 to TRBJ1-2; D unresolved. The CDR3 contains 13 residues. The germline V and J ends were trimmed by 6 bases and 3 bases, with 11 bases remaining between them. Germline V gives CDR1 SNHLY, CDR2 FYNNEI.

In DNA form, the CDR3 reads TGCGCCAGCAGCTTGGGGACAGAATACACAGATACGCAGTATTTT. It encodes CASSLGTEYTDTQYF. The V and J genes are TRBV5-1 and TRBJ2-3, with D maybe TRBD1 (6 bases). The CDR3 runs 15 residues. With 0 bases removed from V and 2 bases from J, the gap between germline ends came to 10 bases. Germline-derived CDR1 and CDR2 are SGHRS and YFSETQ.

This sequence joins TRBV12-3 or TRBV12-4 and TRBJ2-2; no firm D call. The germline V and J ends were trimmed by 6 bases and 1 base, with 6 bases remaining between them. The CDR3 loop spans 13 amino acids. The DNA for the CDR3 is TGTGCCAGCAGCCCAGGGAACACCGGGGAGCTGTTTTTT. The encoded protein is CASSPGNTGELFF.

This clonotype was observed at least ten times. The CDR3 spells CASSWTSGANVLTF. The CDR3 region has the DNA TGTGCCAGCAGCTGGACGTCTGGGGCCAACGTCCTGACTTTC. This chain connects TRBV7-9 to TRBJ2-6; D uncertain. Trimming shortened V by 4 bases and J by 1 base, and 5 bases separated the two germline ends. CDR1 and CDR2 from the germline V gene are SEHNR and FQNEAQ (reference sequence). The length of the CDR3 is 14 residues. Combining the CDR3 with reference TRBV7-9 and TRBJ2-6 gives the whole variable domain DTGVSQNPRHKITKRGQNVTFRCDPISEHNRLYWYRQTLGQGPEFLTYFQNEAQLEKSRLLSDRFSAERPKGSFSTLEIQRTEQGDSAMYLCASSWTSGANVLTFGAGSRLTVL.

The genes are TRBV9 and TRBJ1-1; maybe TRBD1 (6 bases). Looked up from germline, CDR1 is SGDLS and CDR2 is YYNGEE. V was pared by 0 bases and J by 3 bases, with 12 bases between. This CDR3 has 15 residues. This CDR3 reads CASSVEGGADTEAFF. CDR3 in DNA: TGTGCCAGCAGCGTAGAGGGGGGCGCGGACACTGAAGCTTTCTTT. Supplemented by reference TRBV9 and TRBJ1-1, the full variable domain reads DSGVTQTPKHLITATGQRVTLRCSPRSGDLSVYWYQQSLDQGLQFLIQYYNGEERAKGNILERFSAQQFPDLHSELNLSSLELGDSALYFCASSVEGGADTEAFFGQGTRLTVV.

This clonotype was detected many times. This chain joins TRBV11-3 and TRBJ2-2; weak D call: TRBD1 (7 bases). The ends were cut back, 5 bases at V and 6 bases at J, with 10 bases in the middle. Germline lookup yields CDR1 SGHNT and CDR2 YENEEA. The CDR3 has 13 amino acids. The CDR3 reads CASSGRGAGELFF. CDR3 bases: TGTGCCAGCAGCGGCAGGGGGGCCGGGGAGCTGTTTTTT.

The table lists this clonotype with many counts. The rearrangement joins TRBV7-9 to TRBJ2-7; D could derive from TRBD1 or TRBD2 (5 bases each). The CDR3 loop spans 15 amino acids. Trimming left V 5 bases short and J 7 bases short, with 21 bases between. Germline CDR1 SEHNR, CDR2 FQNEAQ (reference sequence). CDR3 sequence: CASSPSGRTFYEQYF. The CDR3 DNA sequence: TGTGCCAGCAGCCCGTCGGGACGGACCTTTTATGAGCAGTACTTC.